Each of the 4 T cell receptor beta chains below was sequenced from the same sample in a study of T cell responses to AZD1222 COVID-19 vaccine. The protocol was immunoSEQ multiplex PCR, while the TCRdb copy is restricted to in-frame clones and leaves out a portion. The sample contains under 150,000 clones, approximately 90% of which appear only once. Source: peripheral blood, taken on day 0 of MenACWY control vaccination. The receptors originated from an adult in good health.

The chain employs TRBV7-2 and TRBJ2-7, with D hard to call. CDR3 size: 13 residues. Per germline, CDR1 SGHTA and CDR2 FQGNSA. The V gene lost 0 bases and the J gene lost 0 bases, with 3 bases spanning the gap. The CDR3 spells CASSLARSYEQYF. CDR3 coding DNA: TGTGCCAGCAGCTTAGCTCGCTCCTACGAGCAGTACTTC.

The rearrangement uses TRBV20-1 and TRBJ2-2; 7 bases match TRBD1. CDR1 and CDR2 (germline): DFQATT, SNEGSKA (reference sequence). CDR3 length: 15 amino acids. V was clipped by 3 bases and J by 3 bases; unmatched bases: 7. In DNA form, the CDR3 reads TGCAGTGCTAGTGAGGGGGCTGGGGACACCGGGGAGCTGTTTTTT. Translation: CSASEGAGDTGELFF.

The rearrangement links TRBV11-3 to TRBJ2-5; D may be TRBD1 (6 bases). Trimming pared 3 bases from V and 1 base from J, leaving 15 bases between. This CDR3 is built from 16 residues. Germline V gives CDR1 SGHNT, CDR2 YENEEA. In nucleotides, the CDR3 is TGTGCCAGCAGCTTTTGGGGGCTCAGGGCCCAAGAGACCCAGTACTTC. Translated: CASSFWGLRAQETQYF.

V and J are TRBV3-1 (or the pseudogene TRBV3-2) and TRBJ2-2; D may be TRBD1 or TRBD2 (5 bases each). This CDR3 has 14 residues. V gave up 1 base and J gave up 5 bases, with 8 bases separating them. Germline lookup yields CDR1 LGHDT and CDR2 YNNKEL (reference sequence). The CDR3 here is CASSQVWGTGELFF. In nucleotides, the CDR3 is TGTGCCAGCAGCCAAGTTTGGGGGACCGGGGAGCTGTTTTTT.